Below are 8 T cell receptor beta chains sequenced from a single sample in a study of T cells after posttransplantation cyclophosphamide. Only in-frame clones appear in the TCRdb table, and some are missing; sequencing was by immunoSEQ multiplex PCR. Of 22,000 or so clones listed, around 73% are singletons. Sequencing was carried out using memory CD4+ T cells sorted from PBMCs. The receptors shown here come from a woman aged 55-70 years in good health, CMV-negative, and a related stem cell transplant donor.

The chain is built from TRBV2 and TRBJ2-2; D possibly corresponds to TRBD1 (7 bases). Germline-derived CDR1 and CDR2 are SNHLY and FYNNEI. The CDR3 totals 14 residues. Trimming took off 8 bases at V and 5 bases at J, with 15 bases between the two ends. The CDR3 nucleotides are TGTGCCAGCCAAAGTCAGGGGGGTACCGGGGAGCTGTTTTTT. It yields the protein CASQSQGGTGELFF. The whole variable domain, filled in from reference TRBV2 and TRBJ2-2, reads EPEVTQTPSHQVTQMGQEVILRCVPISNHLYFYWYRQILGQKVEFLVSFYNNEISEKSEIFDDQFSVERPDGSNFTLKIRSTKLEDSAMYFCASQSQGGTGELFFGEGSRLTVL.

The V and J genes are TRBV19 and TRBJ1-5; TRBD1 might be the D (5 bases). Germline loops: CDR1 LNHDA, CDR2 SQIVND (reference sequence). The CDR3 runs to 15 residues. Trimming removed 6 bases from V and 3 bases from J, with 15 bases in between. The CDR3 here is CASSEAGRFNQPQHF. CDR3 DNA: TGTGCCAGTAGCGAGGCGGGGCGTTTCAATCAGCCCCAGCATTTT.

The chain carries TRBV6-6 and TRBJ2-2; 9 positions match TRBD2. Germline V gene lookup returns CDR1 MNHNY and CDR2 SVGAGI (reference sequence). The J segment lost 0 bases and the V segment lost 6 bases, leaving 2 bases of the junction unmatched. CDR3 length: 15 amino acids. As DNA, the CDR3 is TGTGCCAGCAGGGCGGGAGGGCCGAACACCGGGGAGCTGTTTTTT. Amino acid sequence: CASRAGGPNTGELFF.

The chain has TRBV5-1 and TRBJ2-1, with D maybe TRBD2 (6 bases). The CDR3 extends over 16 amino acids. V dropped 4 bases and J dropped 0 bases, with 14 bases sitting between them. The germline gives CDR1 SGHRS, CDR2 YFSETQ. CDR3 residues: CASSGGLLSSYNEQFF. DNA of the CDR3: TGCGCCAGCAGCGGGGGACTTTTGAGCTCCTACAATGAGCAGTTCTTC.

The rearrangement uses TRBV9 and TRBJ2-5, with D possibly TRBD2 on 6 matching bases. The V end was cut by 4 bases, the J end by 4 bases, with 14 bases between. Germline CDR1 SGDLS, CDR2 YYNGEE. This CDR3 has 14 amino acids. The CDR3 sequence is CASSISHSGETQYF. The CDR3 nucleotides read TGTGCCAGCAGCATCAGTCATAGCGGAGAGACCCAGTACTTC.

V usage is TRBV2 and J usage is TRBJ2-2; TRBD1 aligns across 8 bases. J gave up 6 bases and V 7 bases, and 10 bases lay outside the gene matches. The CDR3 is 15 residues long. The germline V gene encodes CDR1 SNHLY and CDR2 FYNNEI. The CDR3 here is CASTGDRGGPGELFF. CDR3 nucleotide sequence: TGTGCCAGCACGGGAGACAGGGGCGGTCCCGGGGAGCTGTTTTTT.

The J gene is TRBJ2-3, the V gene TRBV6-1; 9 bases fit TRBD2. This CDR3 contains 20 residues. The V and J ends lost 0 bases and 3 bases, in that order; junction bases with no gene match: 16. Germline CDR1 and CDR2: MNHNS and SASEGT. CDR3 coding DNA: TGTGCCAGCAGTGAAGCTGATAATAGCGGGAGAATTTCGTTGACAGATACGCAGTATTTT. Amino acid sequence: CASSEADNSGRISLTDTQYF.

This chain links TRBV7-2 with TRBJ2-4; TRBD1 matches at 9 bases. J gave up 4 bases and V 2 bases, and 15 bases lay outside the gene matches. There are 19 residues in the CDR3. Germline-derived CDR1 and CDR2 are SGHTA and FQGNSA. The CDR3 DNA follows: TGTGCCAGCAGCTTACGGAACTTTGGGGGGACAGGGTTGAAAAACATTCAGTACTTC. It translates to CASSLRNFGGTGLKNIQYF. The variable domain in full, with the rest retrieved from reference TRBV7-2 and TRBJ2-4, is GAGVSQSPSNKVTEKGKDVELRCDPISGHTALYWYRQSLGQGLEFLIYFQGNSAPDKSGLPSDRFSAERTGGSVSTLTIQRTQQEDSAVYLCASSLRNFGGTGLKNIQYFGAGTRLSVL.